One and the same sample provided the 28 T cell receptor beta chains below, sequenced in a study of T-cell reconstitution after alpha-beta-depleted transplantation in children. The TCRbeta library was prepared with unique molecular identifiers. TCRdb re-called the PCR reads through MiXCR, storing one row per CDR3 protein. The repertoire includes around 370,000 distinct CDR3 sequences, around 10% of them detected once, and roughly 2.5% sits in the top ten. Sequences were derived from PBMCs from the stem cell graft donor, sampled from the stem cell graft. These receptors were taken from a human donor who donated a stem cell graft to a child with acute lymphoblastic leukemia.

The chain has TRBV7-6 and TRBJ2-7; 10 positions match TRBD2. The CDR3 is 16 amino acids. Trimming took 5 bases from V and 4 from J; bases not matched to a gene: 11. The V gene's germline CDR1 is SGHVS and CDR2 FNYEAQ. The CDR3 reads CASSPGPSGSLYEQYF. The CDR3 DNA reads TGTGCCAGCAGCCCGGGACCTAGCGGGAGTCTTTACGAGCAGTACTTC.

This clonotype occurred a few times. The chain links TRBV11-2 to TRBJ2-7; the D is unclear. V gave up 4 bases and J gave up 2 bases, with 18 bases separating them. The length of the CDR3 is 16 residues. Germline V gene data show CDR1 as SGHAT and CDR2 as FQNNGV. The CDR3 here is CASSSIEGYRPYEQYF. The CDR3 coding sequence is TGTGCCAGCAGCTCGATTGAAGGGTACCGCCCCTACGAGCAGTACTTC.

This clonotype occurred many times. The chain employs TRBV5-1 and TRBJ2-1, with D possibly being TRBD2 (5 bases). Trimming removed 2 bases from V and 7 bases from J, with 16 bases in between. Germline V lookup: CDR1 SGHRS, CDR2 YFSETQ. This CDR3 is built from 15 residues. The CDR3 loop reads CASSFGIPTGNEQFF. The CDR3 DNA is TGCGCCAGCAGCTTCGGGATTCCCACCGGGAATGAGCAGTTCTTC.

This clonotype was seen only a few times. The V gene is TRBV5-1, the J gene TRBJ2-1; possible D gene TRBD1, 6 bases. Trimming cost V 5 bases and J 7 bases, with 13 bases left between them. The CDR3 runs 13 residues. CDR1 and CDR2 from the germline V gene are SGHRS and YFSETQ. CDR3 residues: CASSVQGLNEQFF. The DNA of the CDR3 is TGCGCCAGCAGTGTACAGGGTTTGAATGAGCAGTTCTTC.

This clonotype appeared a few times. V and J are TRBV4-2 and TRBJ1-1; D unclear. This CDR3 region has 11 residues. The germline V and J ends were trimmed by 3 bases and 8 bases, with 7 bases remaining between them. Germline lookup yields CDR1 LGHNA and CDR2 YNFKEQ. The CDR3 sequence: CASSHRGEAFF. DNA for the CDR3: TGTGCCAGCAGCCACCGAGGCGAAGCTTTCTTT.

This clonotype was recorded a few times. The CDR3 protein is CASSPSGTGTDTQYF. In DNA form, the CDR3 reads TGTGCCAGCAGCCCTAGCGGGACAGGCACAGATACGCAGTATTTT. The chain is built from TRBV7-3 and TRBJ2-3, with 9 bases fitting TRBD2. The V gene's germline CDR1 is SGHTA and CDR2 FQGTGA. V was pared by 5 bases and J by 1 base, with 4 bases of the junction left unmatched. CDR3 length: 15 amino acids.

This clonotype was counted only a few times. This sequence joins TRBV4-1 and TRBJ1-1; D remains ambiguous. Germline V gene data show CDR1 as MGHRA and CDR2 as YSYEKL. The CDR3 is 13 residues long. Deletions cut 0 bases from V and 11 bases from J, with 13 bases between. The CDR3 sequence: CASSQDTGIVAFF. CDR3 DNA: TGCGCCAGCAGCCAAGATACCGGGATAGTGGCTTTCTTT.

The V and J genes are TRBV6-4 and TRBJ1-5; D is perhaps TRBD1 (5 bases). This CDR3 comprises 13 residues. V lost 0 bases and J 8 bases, leaving 8 bases between the germline ends. The germline V gene encodes CDR1 MRHNA and CDR2 SNTAGT. The CDR3 region is CASSDSWGKPQHF. Here the CDR3 DNA reads TGTGCCAGCAGTGACTCTTGGGGGAAGCCCCAGCATTTT.

This clonotype came up a few times. The rearrangement joins TRBV20-1 to TRBJ2-7; no firm D call. From germline, CDR1 is DFQATT and CDR2 SNEGSKA (reference sequence). With 1 base removed from V and 7 bases from J, the gap between germline ends came to 14 bases. The length of the CDR3 is 13 residues. The CDR3 nucleotides read TGCAGTGCTAGAGTCGACCTCCAAAAGGAGCAGTACTTC. It translates to CSARVDLQKEQYF.

The chain carries TRBV30 and TRBJ1-1; TRBD1 is a possible D gene (5 bases). Trimming shortened V by 6 bases and J by 1 base, and 12 bases separated the two germline ends. Germline CDR1 is GTSNPN and CDR2 is SVGIG (reference sequence). This CDR3 spans 13 amino acids. The CDR3 sequence is CACGSGGNTEAFF. DNA of the CDR3: TGTGCCTGTGGTAGTGGGGGGAACACTGAAGCTTTCTTT.

The sample holds many counts of this clonotype. This chain's CDR3 is CASSQGAGVYTGELFF. CDR3 in DNA: TGCGCCAGCAGCCAGGGGGCGGGGGTATACACCGGGGAGCTGTTTTTT. V and J are TRBV4-3 and TRBJ2-2; D possibly corresponds to TRBD2 (7 bases). V lost 3 bases and J 3 bases, leaving 14 bases between the germline ends. In germline, CDR1 is LGHNA, CDR2 YSLEER. The CDR3 spans 16 residues.

The genes are TRBV3-1 and TRBJ1-2; D remains unclear. With 6 bases removed from V and 0 bases from J, the gap between germline ends came to 17 bases. CDR1 and CDR2 from the germline V gene are LGHDT and YNNKEL (reference sequence). This CDR3 has 16 residues. CDR3 region: CASSSTSLSTNYGYTF. Written as DNA, the CDR3 is TGTGCCAGCAGTTCCACTAGTCTTAGCACTAACTATGGCTACACCTTC.

This clonotype was found a few times. V usage is TRBV11-1 and J usage is TRBJ2-7, with D possibly TRBD2 on 6 matching bases. This CDR3 spans 14 amino acids. The germline V and J ends were trimmed by 8 bases and 2 bases, with 16 bases remaining between them. Looked up from germline, CDR1 is SGHAT and CDR2 is FQDESV (reference sequence). This CDR3 is CASGTSGPPYEQYF. The CDR3 region has the DNA TGTGCCAGCGGCACCAGCGGGCCCCCCTACGAGCAGTACTTC.

A few counts support this clonotype. This chain joins TRBV28 and TRBJ2-7; 12 bases line up with TRBD2. The CDR3 has 16 residues. V was clipped by 2 bases and J by 7 bases; unmatched bases: 9. CDR1 is MDHEN and CDR2 is SYDVKM in the germline V gene. In DNA form, the CDR3 reads TGTGCCAGCAGTTTAAGGACTAGCGGGATAATCTGGGAGCAGTACTTC. Translated, it gives CASSLRTSGIIWEQYF.

The chain is built from TRBV20-1 and TRBJ2-3; 7 bases line up with TRBD2. In germline, CDR1 is DFQATT, CDR2 SNEGSKA (reference sequence). There are 14 residues in the CDR3. The J segment lost 2 bases and the V segment lost 6 bases, leaving 8 bases of the junction unmatched. CDR3 in DNA: TGCAGTGCAACTATAGCGGGCTCCACAGATACGCAGTATTTT. It encodes CSATIAGSTDTQYF.

On this clonotype: One base away lies a much larger clone, so this may be a sequencing read error. The rearrangement uses TRBV20-1 and TRBJ2-1; D gene uncertain. The germline CDR1 and CDR2 sequences are DFQATT and SNEGSKA (reference sequence). The CDR3 extends over 10 amino acids. CDR3 sequence reads: CTARSREQFF. In nucleotides, the CDR3 is TGCACTGCTAGAAGCCGGGAGCAGTTCTTC.

In this sample, this clonotype turned up many times. This chain connects TRBV27 to TRBJ1-1; D unclear. Germline V gene lookup returns CDR1 MNHEY and CDR2 SMNVEV (reference sequence). V was pared by 3 bases and J by 0 bases, with 17 bases between. The CDR3 extends over 17 amino acids. In DNA form, the CDR3 reads TGTGCCAGCAGTTTTCGGCCTTCATCAGTTATGAACACTGAAGCTTTCTTT. This encodes CASSFRPSSVMNTEAFF.

This sequence joins TRBV19 and TRBJ2-2; 11 positions match TRBD1. CDR1 and CDR2 from the germline V gene are LNHDA and SQIVND (reference sequence). This CDR3 is 19 amino acids long. Trimming at V came to 3 bases and at J to 2 bases, leaving 11 bases not matched to a gene. The DNA for the CDR3 is TGTGCCAGTAGTATGCGAGGGGACAGGGGGTCTTTCAACACCGGGGAGCTGTTTTTT. Translated: CASSMRGDRGSFNTGELFF.

This clonotype was observed a handful of times. V and J are TRBV5-1 and TRBJ2-7; 14 bases map to TRBD2. Losses at the gene ends were 3 bases for V and 5 bases for J; bases not matched to a gene: 7. The CDR3 totals 16 residues. Looked up from germline, CDR1 is SGHRS and CDR2 is YFSETQ. The CDR3: CASSWGLAGDWDEQYF. DNA for the CDR3: TGCGCCAGCAGCTGGGGACTAGCGGGAGATTGGGACGAGCAGTACTTC. Drawing the rest from reference TRBV5-1 and TRBJ2-7, the complete variable domain is KAGVTQTPRYLIKTRGQQVTLSCSPISGHRSVSWYQQTPGQGLQFLFEYFSETQRNKGNFPGRFSGRQFSNSRSEMNVSTLELGDSALYLCASSWGLAGDWDEQYFGPGTRLTVT.

The chain recombines TRBV30 with TRBJ2-1, with TRBD2 as a possible D gene (5 bases). With 0 bases removed from V and 4 bases from J, the gap between germline ends came to 10 bases. CDR1 is GTSNPN, CDR2 SVGIG, per germline (reference sequence). The CDR3 is 14 residues long. CDR3 amino acids: CAWSVRSGYNEQFF. The DNA for the CDR3 is TGTGCCTGGAGTGTCCGGAGCGGATACAATGAGCAGTTCTTC.

This clonotype is a singleton in its sample. The chain has TRBV2 and TRBJ2-6; 9 nucleotides align to TRBD1. The CDR3 runs 18 residues. With V trimmed by 3 bases and J by 0 bases, 6 bases remained unmatched. The germline CDR1 and CDR2 sequences are SNHLY and FYNNEI. The CDR3 nucleotides read TGTGCCAGCAGTGATCACGGGACAGGGAGCTCTGGGGCCAACGTCCTGACTTTC. Its translation is CASSDHGTGSSGANVLTF.

This chain uses TRBV20-1 with TRBJ2-3; D uncertain. The V and J ends lost 0 bases and 0 bases respectively, with 7 bases between them. Germline-derived CDR1 and CDR2 are DFQATT and SNEGSKA (reference sequence). The CDR3 is made up of 14 amino acids. CDR3 DNA sequence: TGCAGTGCTAGAGATCACTTAAGCACAGATACGCAGTATTTT. Its translation: CSARDHLSTDTQYF.

There are a few counts of this clonotype. This rearrangement joins TRBV20-1 to TRBJ1-5; maybe TRBD1 (5 bases). The germline V and J ends were trimmed by 3 bases and 7 bases, with 16 bases remaining between them. This CDR3 region has 14 residues. Germline CDR1 DFQATT, CDR2 SNEGSKA (reference sequence). CDR3 region: CSASKPGTGQPQHF. CDR3 bases: TGCAGTGCTAGTAAACCGGGGACGGGCCAGCCCCAGCATTTT.

This clonotype came up many times. The chain combines TRBV29-1 with TRBJ1-2, with D unclear. Trimming shortened V by 5 bases and J by 5 bases, and 12 bases separated the two germline ends. CDR3 length equals 12 residues. CDR1 SQVTM and CDR2 ANQGSEA come from the germline V gene. The CDR3 nucleotides read TGCAGCGTTTCCAGGCTTCAATATGGCTACACCTTC. It translates to CSVSRLQYGYTF.

This clonotype came up a few times. This chain joins TRBV5-1 and TRBJ2-3, with 11 positions matching TRBD2. Germline V gene data show CDR1 as SGHRS and CDR2 as YFSETQ. V trimming: 4 bases; J trimming: 2 bases; junction bases outside the gene matches: 3. This CDR3 contains 15 residues. The CDR3 DNA reads as TGCGCCAGCAGCGAGACTAGCGGGGTCACAGATACGCAGTATTTT. Translated, it gives CASSETSGVTDTQYF.

This clonotype has ten or more counts. The genes are TRBV27 and TRBJ2-7; D remains ambiguous. The V end lost 8 bases, the J end lost 6 bases, and 11 bases lay between the germline ends. The CDR3 is made up of 11 amino acids. Germline CDR1 is MNHEY and CDR2 is SMNVEV (reference sequence). The CDR3 nucleotides are TGTGCCAGCGTCCGTGCTGGCGAGCAGTACTTC. Its protein product is CASVRAGEQYF.

The sample holds many counts of this clonotype. This sequence joins TRBV7-9 and TRBJ2-1; 9 positions agree with TRBD1. Per the germline V gene, CDR1 is SEHNR and CDR2 is FQNEAQ (reference sequence). The CDR3 loop spans 16 amino acids. Unmatched junction bases numbered 13, after V lost 4 bases and J lost 9 bases. The CDR3 reads CASSWGVTGGSFEQFF. The CDR3 nucleotides read TGTGCCAGCAGCTGGGGGGTAACAGGGGGCTCGTTTGAGCAGTTCTTC.

This chain connects TRBV28 to TRBJ2-7; the D gene could be TRBD1 or TRBD2 (5 bases each). Trimming took off 6 bases at V and 13 bases at J, with 16 bases between the two ends. The CDR3 totals 11 residues. Germline V gene data show CDR1 as MDHEN and CDR2 as SYDVKM. CDR3 region: CASSLPGTSYF. The CDR3 nucleotides read TGTGCCAGCAGCTTACCCGGGACGTCCTACTTC.